Below are 22 T cell receptor beta chains sequenced from a single sample in a study of sequential checkpoint blockade in melanoma. This sample's treatment: randomized to nivolumab then ipilimumab (arm A) or the reverse (arm B). Profiled with immunoSEQ multiplex PCR; TCRdb holds only in-frame clones, not every one. The repertoire includes 35,000 to 40,000 clones, over 75% of them detected once, and over 10% sits in the top ten. The material was CD8+ T cells sorted from blood (inferred from file names), obtained from a patient given nivolumab and ipilimumab in sequence. The receptors stem from a human donor with melanoma.

CDR3 sequence (DNA): TGCGCCAGCAGCCAAGTGCAGGGGAGCAATCAGCCCCAGCATTTT. It specifies CASSQVQGSNQPQHF. The chain uses TRBV4-1 and TRBJ1-5; possible D gene TRBD1, 6 bases. The germline CDR1 and CDR2 sequences are MGHRA and YSYEKL. Trimming removed 1 base at V and 1 base at J, with 8 bases between. CDR3 length equals 15 residues.

V usage is TRBV7-8 and J usage is TRBJ2-3; TRBD2 matches at 8 bases. CDR3 length equals 16 residues. Germline V gene lookup returns CDR1 SGHVS and CDR2 FQNEAQ. V was clipped by 1 base and J by 2 bases; unmatched bases: 5. The chain's CDR3 is CASSLVASGYTDTQYF. The CDR3 nucleotides are TGTGCCAGCAGCTTAGTTGCTAGCGGGTACACAGATACGCAGTATTTT.

The chain employs TRBV19 and TRBJ1-5; 8 positions match TRBD1. This CDR3 spans 16 amino acids. CDR1 and CDR2 from the germline V gene are LNHDA and SQIVND (reference sequence). Trimming cost V 7 bases and J 1 base; bases outside gene matches: 9. The CDR3 coding sequence is TGTGCCAGTAACCTAGCAGGGGGCTTGAGCAATCAGCCCCAGCATTTT. Protein product: CASNLAGGLSNQPQHF.

V is TRBV4-2 and J is TRBJ2-2, with TRBD2 as a possible D gene (5 bases). Germline loops: CDR1 LGHNA, CDR2 YNFKEQ. V lost 4 bases and J lost 4, with 16 bases in between. The CDR3 has 16 residues. The CDR3: CASSRLGEGSTGELFF. In DNA form, the CDR3 reads TGTGCCAGCAGCCGTCTTGGGGAAGGGAGCACCGGGGAGCTGTTTTTT.

The rearrangement uses TRBV7-2 and TRBJ2-3; weak D call: TRBD2 (7 bases). This CDR3 comprises 17 residues. The V and J ends lost 0 bases and 0 bases respectively, with 13 bases between them. Germline CDR1 reads SGHTA; CDR2 reads FQGNSA. This CDR3 is CASSLAPRGASTDTQYF. DNA of the CDR3: TGTGCCAGCAGCTTAGCCCCCCGGGGGGCTAGCACAGATACGCAGTATTTT.

This clone was detected a few times. The chain links TRBV14 to TRBJ1-2; a weak D match, TRBD1 (5 bases). With 3 bases removed from V and 2 bases from J, the gap between germline ends came to 16 bases. The germline CDR1 and CDR2 sequences are SGHDN and FVKESK. The CDR3 has 16 amino acids. CDR3 in DNA: TGTGCCAGCAGCCAGGGGGAGGACATCTCGAACTATGGCTACACCTTC. Translated, it gives CASSQGEDISNYGYTF.

This sequence joins TRBV27 and TRBJ2-5, with D maybe TRBD2 (6 bases). CDR3 length: 16 residues. CDR1 is MNHEY, CDR2 SMNVEV, per germline (reference sequence). Trimming removed 2 bases from V and 3 bases from J, with 16 bases in between. CDR3 bases: TGTGCCAGCAGTTTAAGGGCAGAGGGGAGGAAAGAGACCCAGTACTTC. It encodes CASSLRAEGRKETQYF.

The chain recombines TRBV10-3 with TRBJ1-1; unclear D gene. V was clipped by 0 bases and J by 1 base, with 12 bases between them. CDR3 length: 16 amino acids. Germline CDR1 ENHRY, CDR2 SYGVKD. This CDR3 is CAISESARGQNTEAFF. The CDR3 bases are TGTGCCATCAGTGAGTCGGCTCGTGGGCAGAACACTGAAGCTTTCTTT.

J is TRBJ2-7 and V is TRBV11-2; 8 bases are shared with TRBD1. V shed 4 bases and J 6 bases; nucleotides not matched to a gene: 5. The CDR3 extends over 13 amino acids. Germline V lookup: CDR1 SGHAT, CDR2 FQNNGV. In DNA form, the CDR3 reads TGTGCCAGCAGCTCCGGACAGGGCGGCGAGCAGTACGTC. The encoded protein is CASSSGQGGEQYV.

The table lists this clone with a count of one. The CDR3 nucleotides are TGTGCCAGCAGCTTGGTCTCGTCCTACGAGCAGTACTTC. Translating it yields CASSLVSSYEQYF. V and J are TRBV5-4 and TRBJ2-7; D not resolved. The CDR3 loop spans 13 amino acids. The V and J ends lost 0 bases and 1 base respectively, with 5 bases between them. Germline assignment: CDR1 SGHNT and CDR2 YYREEE (reference sequence). The entire variable domain, with the rest obtained from reference TRBV5-4 and TRBJ2-7, is as follows: ETGVTQSPTHLIKTRGQQVTLRCSSQSGHNTVSWYQQALGQGPQFIFQYYREEENGRGNFPPRFSGLQFPNYSSELNVNALELDDSALYLCASSLVSSYEQYFGPGTRLTVT.

The chain is built from TRBV9 and TRBJ1-4; 9 positions agree with TRBD1. Trimming cost V 4 bases and J 6 bases; bases outside gene matches: 7. Germline V gene lookup returns CDR1 SGDLS and CDR2 YYNGEE. CDR3 length equals 15 residues. The CDR3 bases are TGTGCCAGCAGCTCAACCGGGACAGGGTATGAAAAACTGTTTTTT. Its protein is CASSSTGTGYEKLFF. The whole variable domain, remainder taken from reference TRBV9 and TRBJ1-4, is DSGVTQTPKHLITATGQRVTLRCSPRSGDLSVYWYQQSLDQGLQFLIQYYNGEERAKGNILERFSAQQFPDLHSELNLSSLELGDSALYFCASSSTGTGYEKLFFGSGTQLSVL.

The V call is TRBV6-1, the J call TRBJ2-7, with a tentative D call TRBD1 (5 bases). V lost 2 bases and J lost 2, with 10 bases in between. Germline V gives CDR1 MNHNS, CDR2 SASEGT. The CDR3 spans 14 residues. As DNA, the CDR3 is TGTGCCAGCAGTGAATGGTGGGGCCCCTACGAGCAGTACGTC. It yields the protein CASSEWWGPYEQYV.

The V gene is TRBV19, the J gene TRBJ2-5; 7 positions match TRBD2. The J call is uncertain, as TRBJ2-7 better fits the DNA end. CDR1 LNHDA and CDR2 SQIVND come from the germline V gene (reference sequence). The CDR3 extends over 17 amino acids. CDR3 nucleotides: TGTGCCAGTAGTACCCACCTTTGGCGGGAGTCCCACTACGAGCAGTACTTC. Its protein is CASSTHLWRESHYEQYF.

The V gene is TRBV11-2, the J gene TRBJ1-2; 8 bases agree with TRBD1. V shed 5 bases and J 1 base; nucleotides not matched to a gene: 6. The CDR3 totals 15 residues. Germline CDR1 is SGHAT and CDR2 is FQNNGV. CDR3 in DNA: TGTGCCAGCAGCCCGGGACAGGTTTATAACTATGGCTACACCTTC. Its translation is CASSPGQVYNYGYTF.

This clone showed up just once. This chain links TRBV5-5 with TRBJ2-7; D is possibly TRBD1 (5 bases). The CDR3 consists of 17 residues. The germline gives CDR1 SGHKS, CDR2 YYEKEE (reference sequence). Between the trimmed V and J ends, which lost 4 bases and 3 bases, there was a span of 23 bases. Here the CDR3 reads CASSLGQGKLKYYEQYV. CDR3 DNA: TGTGCCAGCAGCCTCGGACAAGGCAAACTAAAATACTACGAGCAGTACGTC.

This chain uses TRBV2 with TRBJ2-1; D is unresolved. The V end was cut by 9 bases, the J end by 6 bases, with 15 bases between. The CDR3 extends over 13 amino acids. The germline CDR1 and CDR2 sequences are SNHLY and FYNNEI. The CDR3 DNA reads as TGTGCCAGGCTCGCGATGGCGGCCAATGAGCAGTTCTTC. The encoded protein is CARLAMAANEQFF. The full variable domain, with the rest looked up from reference TRBV2 and TRBJ2-1, is EPEVTQTPSHQVTQMGQEVILRCVPISNHLYFYWYRQILGQKVEFLVSFYNNEISEKSEIFDDQFSVERPDGSNFTLKIRSTKLEDSAMYFCARLAMAANEQFFGPGTRLTVL.

The chain links TRBV11-3 to TRBJ1-1; 10 nucleotides match TRBD1. The CDR3 contains 14 residues. V was pared by 3 bases and J by 4 bases, with 2 bases of the junction left unmatched. Germline loops: CDR1 SGHNT, CDR2 YENEEA. For the CDR3, the DNA is TGTGCCAGCAGCTTGGGACAGGGGCCCACTGAAGCTTTCTTT. As protein: CASSLGQGPTEAFF.

The rearrangement uses TRBV7-9 and TRBJ2-3; D gene unclear. Looked up from germline, CDR1 is SEHNR and CDR2 is FQNEAQ (reference sequence). This CDR3 has 15 amino acids. V lost 0 bases and J lost 6, with 13 bases in between. CDR3 region: CASSLASAPWDTQYF. Here the CDR3 DNA reads TGTGCCAGCAGCTTAGCCAGCGCCCCTTGGGATACGCAGTATTTT. Full variable domain (rest looked up from reference TRBV7-9 and TRBJ2-3): DTGVSQNPRHKITKRGQNVTFRCDPISEHNRLYWYRQTLGQGPEFLTYFQNEAQLEKSRLLSDRFSAERPKGSFSTLEIQRTEQGDSAMYLCASSLASAPWDTQYFGPGTRLTVL.

The sample holds one count of this clone. This chain links TRBV14 with TRBJ2-6, with 7 bases fitting TRBD1. The CDR3 loop spans 15 amino acids. The trim removed 4 bases at V and 2 bases at J, leaving 2 bases unmatched. Germline V CDR1 and CDR2: SGHDN, FVKESK. The CDR3 sequence: CASSPTGAGANVLTF. CDR3 nucleotides: TGTGCCAGCAGCCCCACAGGGGCTGGGGCCAACGTCCTGACTTTC.

The chain employs TRBV27 and TRBJ2-5, with D maybe TRBD1 (5 bases). The V and J ends lost 5 bases and 1 base respectively, with 14 bases between them. There are 15 residues in the CDR3. Germline loops: CDR1 MNHEY, CDR2 SMNVEV (reference sequence). The CDR3 sequence is CASSPIAQGQETQYF. The CDR3 bases are TGTGCCAGCAGTCCGATCGCCCAGGGCCAAGAGACCCAGTACTTC.

The CDR3 DNA follows: TGTGCCAGCCAGCACTCCCTAGGTCCTCTAGCGGGAGGTTCCTACGAGCAGTACTTC. Translated: CASQHSLGPLAGGSYEQYF. The chain couples TRBV27 to TRBJ2-5, with 11 bases that match TRBD2. Matching the DNA end better, TRBJ2-7 makes the J call doubtful. This CDR3 has 19 amino acids. Germline V gene data show CDR1 as MNHEY and CDR2 as SMNVEV (reference sequence).

A few counts support this clone. V gene TRBV4-3 combines with J gene TRBJ2-2, with D hard to call. The CDR3 contains 15 residues. V lost 0 bases, J lost 2 bases, and 7 bases lay in between. Germline lookup yields CDR1 LGHNA and CDR2 YSLEER. In DNA, the CDR3 is TGCGCCAGCAGCCAAGACAGATTCAACACCGGGGAGCTGTTTTTT. Protein sequence: CASSQDRFNTGELFF.